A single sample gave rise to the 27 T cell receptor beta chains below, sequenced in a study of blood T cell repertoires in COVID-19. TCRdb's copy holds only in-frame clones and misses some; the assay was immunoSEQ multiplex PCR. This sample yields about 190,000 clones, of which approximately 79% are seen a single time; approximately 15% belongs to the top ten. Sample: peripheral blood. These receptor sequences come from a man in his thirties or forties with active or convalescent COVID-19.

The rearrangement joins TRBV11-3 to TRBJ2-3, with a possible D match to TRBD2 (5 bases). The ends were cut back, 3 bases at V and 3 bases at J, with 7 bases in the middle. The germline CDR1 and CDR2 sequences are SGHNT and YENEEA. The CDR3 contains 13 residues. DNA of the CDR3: TGTGCCAGCAGCTTCCGAGGGACAGATACGCAGTATTTT. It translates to CASSFRGTDTQYF.

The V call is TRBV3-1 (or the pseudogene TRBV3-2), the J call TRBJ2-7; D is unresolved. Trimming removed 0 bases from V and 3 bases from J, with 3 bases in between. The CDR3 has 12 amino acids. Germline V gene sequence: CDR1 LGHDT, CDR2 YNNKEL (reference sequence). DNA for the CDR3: TGTGCCAGCAGCCAAGACGGCTACGAGCAGTACTTC. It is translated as CASSQDGYEQYF.

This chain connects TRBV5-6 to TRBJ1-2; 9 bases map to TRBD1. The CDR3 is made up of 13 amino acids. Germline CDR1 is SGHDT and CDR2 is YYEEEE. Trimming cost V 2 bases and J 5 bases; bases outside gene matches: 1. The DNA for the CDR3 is TGTGCCAGCAGCTTCGGGACAGGGTATGGCTACACCTTC. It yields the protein CASSFGTGYGYTF.

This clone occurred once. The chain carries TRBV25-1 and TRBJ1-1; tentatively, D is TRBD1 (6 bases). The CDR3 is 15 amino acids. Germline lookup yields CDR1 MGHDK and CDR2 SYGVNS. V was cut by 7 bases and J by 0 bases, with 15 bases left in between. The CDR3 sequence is CASNPNPGVNTEAFF. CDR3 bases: TGTGCCAGCAATCCGAACCCAGGGGTGAACACTGAAGCTTTCTTT.

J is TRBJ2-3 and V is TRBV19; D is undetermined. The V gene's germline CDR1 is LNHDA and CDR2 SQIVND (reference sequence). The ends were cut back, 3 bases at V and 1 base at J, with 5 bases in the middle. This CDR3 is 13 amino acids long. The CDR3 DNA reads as TGTGCCAGTAGTATTCGGGGCACAGATACGCAGTATTTT. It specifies CASSIRGTDTQYF.

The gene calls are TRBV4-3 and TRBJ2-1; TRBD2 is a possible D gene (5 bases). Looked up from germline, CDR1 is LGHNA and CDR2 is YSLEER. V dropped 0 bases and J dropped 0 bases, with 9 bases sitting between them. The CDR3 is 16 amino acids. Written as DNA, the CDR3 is TGCGCCAGCAGCCAAGATAACGGAGGCTCCTACAATGAGCAGTTCTTC. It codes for CASSQDNGGSYNEQFF.

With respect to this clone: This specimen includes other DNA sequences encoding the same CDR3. CDR3 sequence reads: CASSRGQETQYF. For the CDR3, the DNA is TGTGCCAGCAGTAGGGGGCAAGAGACCCAGTACTTC. This chain uses TRBV2 with TRBJ2-5; a weak D match, TRBD1 (6 bases). V dropped 5 bases and J dropped 2 bases, with 6 bases sitting between them. The CDR3 spans 12 residues. CDR1 SNHLY and CDR2 FYNNEI come from the germline V gene. Filled out from reference TRBV2 and TRBJ2-5, the complete variable domain reads EPEVTQTPSHQVTQMGQEVILRCVPISNHLYFYWYRQILGQKVEFLVSFYNNEISEKSEIFDDQFSVERPDGSNFTLKIRSTKLEDSAMYFCASSRGQETQYFGPGTRLLVL.

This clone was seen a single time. CDR3 nucleotide sequence: TGTGCCAGCAGCTTAAGACAGGCTCCCTACGAGCAGTACTTC. As protein: CASSLRQAPYEQYF. The chain joins TRBV13 to TRBJ2-7; D possibly corresponds to TRBD1 (6 bases). CDR3 size: 14 residues. From germline, CDR1 is PRHDT and CDR2 FYEKMQ (reference sequence). Trimming stripped 2 bases from V and 2 bases from J, with 10 bases between.

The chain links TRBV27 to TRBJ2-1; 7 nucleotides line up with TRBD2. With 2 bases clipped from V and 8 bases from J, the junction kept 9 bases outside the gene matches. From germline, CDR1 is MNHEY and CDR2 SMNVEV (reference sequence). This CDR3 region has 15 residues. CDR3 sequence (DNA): TGTGCCAGCAGTTTAGGGGCGGGAGACGCGTATGAGCAGTTCTTC. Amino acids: CASSLGAGDAYEQFF.

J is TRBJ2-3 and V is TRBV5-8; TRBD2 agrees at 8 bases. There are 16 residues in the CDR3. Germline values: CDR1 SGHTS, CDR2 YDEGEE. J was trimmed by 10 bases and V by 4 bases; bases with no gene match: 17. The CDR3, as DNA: TGTGCCAGCAGCGCCCTGAGAAGCGGGGGAGGTCCGTCGCAGTATTTT. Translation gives CASSALRSGGGPSQYF. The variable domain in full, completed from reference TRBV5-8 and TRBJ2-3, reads EAGVTQSPTHLIKTRGQQATLRCSPISGHTSVYWYQQALGLGLQFLLWYDEGEERNRGNFPPRFSGRQFPNYSSELNVNALELEDSALYLCASSALRSGGGPSQYFGPGTRLTVL.

This CDR3 reads CASSPQGGQGSNQPQHF. DNA for the CDR3: TGTGCCAGCTCACCTCAGGGGGGACAGGGTAGCAATCAGCCCCAGCATTTT. The chain carries TRBV18 and TRBJ1-5; 9 nucleotides match TRBD1. V gave up 3 bases and J gave up 0 bases; unmatched junction bases: 6. Germline V gene lookup returns CDR1 KGHSH and CDR2 LQKENI. The CDR3 is made up of 17 amino acids.

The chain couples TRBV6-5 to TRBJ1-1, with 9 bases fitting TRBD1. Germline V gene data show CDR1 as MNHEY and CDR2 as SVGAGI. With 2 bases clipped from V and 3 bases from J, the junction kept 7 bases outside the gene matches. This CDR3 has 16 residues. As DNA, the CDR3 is TGTGCCAGCAGTTACGAGGACAGGGGATGGTACACTGAAGCTTTCTTT. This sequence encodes CASSYEDRGWYTEAFF.

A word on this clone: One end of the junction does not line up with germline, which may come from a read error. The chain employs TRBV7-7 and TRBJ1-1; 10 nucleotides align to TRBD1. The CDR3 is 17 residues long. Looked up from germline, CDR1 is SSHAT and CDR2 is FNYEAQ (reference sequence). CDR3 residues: CASSRPPSTGGIAEAFF. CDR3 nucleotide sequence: TGTGCTAGCAGCCGGCCCCCTTCGACAGGGGGCATAGCTGAAGCTTTCTTT.

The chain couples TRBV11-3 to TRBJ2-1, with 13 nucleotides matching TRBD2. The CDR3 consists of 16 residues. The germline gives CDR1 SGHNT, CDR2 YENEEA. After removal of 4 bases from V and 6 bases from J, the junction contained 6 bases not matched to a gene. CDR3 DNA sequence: TGTGCCAGCAGCTCGGGACTAGCGGGGTTCATCAATGAGCAGTTCTTC. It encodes CASSSGLAGFINEQFF. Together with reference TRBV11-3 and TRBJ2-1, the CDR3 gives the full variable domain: EAGVVQSPRYKIIEKKQPVAFWCNPISGHNTLYWYLQNLGQGPELLIRYENEEAVDDSQLPKDRFSAERLKGVDSTLKIQPAELGDSAVYLCASSSGLAGFINEQFFGPGTRLTVL.

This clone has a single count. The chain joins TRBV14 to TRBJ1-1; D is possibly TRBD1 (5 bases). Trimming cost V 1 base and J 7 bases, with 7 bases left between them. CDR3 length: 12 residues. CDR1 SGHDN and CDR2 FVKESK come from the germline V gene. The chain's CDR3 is CASSQGQFEAFF. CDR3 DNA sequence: TGTGCCAGCAGCCAAGGACAGTTTGAAGCTTTCTTT. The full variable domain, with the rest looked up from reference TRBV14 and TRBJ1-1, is EAGVTQFPSHSVIEKGQTVTLRCDPISGHDNLYWYRRVMGKEIKFLLHFVKESKQDESGMPNNRFLAERTGGTYSTLKVQPAELEDSGVYFCASSQGQFEAFFGQGTRLTVV.

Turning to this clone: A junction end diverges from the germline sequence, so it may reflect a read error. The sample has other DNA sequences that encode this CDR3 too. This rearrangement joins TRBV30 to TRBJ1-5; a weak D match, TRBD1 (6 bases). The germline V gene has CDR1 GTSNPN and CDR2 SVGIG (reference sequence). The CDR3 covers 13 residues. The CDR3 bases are TGCGCCTGGAGTTCAGGGGCCAGGCAGCCCCAGCATTTT. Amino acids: CAWSSGARQPQHF.

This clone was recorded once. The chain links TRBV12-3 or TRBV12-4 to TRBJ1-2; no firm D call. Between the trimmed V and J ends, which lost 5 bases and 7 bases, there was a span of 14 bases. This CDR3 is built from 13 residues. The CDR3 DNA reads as TGTGCCAGCAGTCGGGGAGCGGATCGTGGCTACACCTTC. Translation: CASSRGADRGYTF.

The CDR3 nucleotides are TGCAGCGCGACAGGGGGTGTCCTTAACTATGGCTACACCTTC. It is translated as CSATGGVLNYGYTF. The chain is built from TRBV29-1 and TRBJ1-2; 9 bases match TRBD1. The CDR3 spans 14 residues. Losses at the gene ends were 7 bases for V and 1 base for J; bases not matched to a gene: 7. Germline CDR1 reads SQVTM; CDR2 reads ANQGSEA.

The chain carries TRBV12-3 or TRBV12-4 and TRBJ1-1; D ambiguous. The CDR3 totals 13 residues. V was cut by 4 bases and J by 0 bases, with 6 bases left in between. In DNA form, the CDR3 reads TGTGCCAGCAGTTGGTCGGTGAACACTGAAGCTTTCTTT. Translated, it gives CASSWSVNTEAFF.

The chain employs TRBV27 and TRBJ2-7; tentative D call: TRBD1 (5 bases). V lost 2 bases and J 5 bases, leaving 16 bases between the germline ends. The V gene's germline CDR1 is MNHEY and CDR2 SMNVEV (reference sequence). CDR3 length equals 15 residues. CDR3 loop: CASSLGVGAGHEQYV. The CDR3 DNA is TGTGCCAGCAGTTTAGGCGTAGGGGCAGGGCACGAGCAGTACGTC.

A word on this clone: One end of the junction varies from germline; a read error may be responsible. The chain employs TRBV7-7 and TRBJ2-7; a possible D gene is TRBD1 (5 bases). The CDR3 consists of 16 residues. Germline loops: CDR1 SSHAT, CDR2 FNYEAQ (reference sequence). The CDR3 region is CASSYADSRKGYEQYF. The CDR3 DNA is TGTGCTAGCAGTTATGCAGACAGTCGAAAGGGCTACGAGCAGTACTTC.

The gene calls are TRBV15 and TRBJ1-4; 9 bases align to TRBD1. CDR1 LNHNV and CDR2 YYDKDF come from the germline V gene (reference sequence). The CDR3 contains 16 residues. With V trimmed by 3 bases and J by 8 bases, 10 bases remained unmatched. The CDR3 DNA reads TGTGCCACCAGCAGTCCAGGGACAGGGAGGGCAGAAAAACTGTTTTTT. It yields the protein CATSSPGTGRAEKLFF.

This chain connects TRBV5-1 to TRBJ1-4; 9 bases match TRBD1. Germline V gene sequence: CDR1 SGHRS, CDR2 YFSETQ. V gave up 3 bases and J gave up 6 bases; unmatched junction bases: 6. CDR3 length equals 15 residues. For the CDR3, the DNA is TGCGCCAGCAGCTGGCTGGGACAGGGCGATGAAAAACTGTTTTTT. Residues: CASSWLGQGDEKLFF.

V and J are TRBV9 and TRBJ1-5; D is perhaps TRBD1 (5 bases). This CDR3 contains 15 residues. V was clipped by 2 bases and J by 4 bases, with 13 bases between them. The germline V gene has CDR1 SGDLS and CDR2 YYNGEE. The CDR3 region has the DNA TGTGCCAGCAGCGTTGGGGCCGCGGGGAATCAGCCCCAGCATTTT. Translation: CASSVGAAGNQPQHF.

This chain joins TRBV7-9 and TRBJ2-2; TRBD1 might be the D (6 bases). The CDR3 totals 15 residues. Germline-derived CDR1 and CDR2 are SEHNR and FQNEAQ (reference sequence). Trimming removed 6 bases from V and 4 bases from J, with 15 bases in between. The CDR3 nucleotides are TGTGCCAGCAGGCATAACAGGGTGGGCACCGGGGAGCTGTTTTTT. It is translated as CASRHNRVGTGELFF.

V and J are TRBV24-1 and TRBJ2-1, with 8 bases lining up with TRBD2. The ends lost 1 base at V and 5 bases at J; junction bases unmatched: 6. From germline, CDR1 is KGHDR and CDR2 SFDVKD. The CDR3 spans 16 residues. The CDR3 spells CATSDLSGGMDNEQFF. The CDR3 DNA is TGTGCCACCAGTGATTTATCGGGGGGGATGGACAATGAGCAGTTCTTC.

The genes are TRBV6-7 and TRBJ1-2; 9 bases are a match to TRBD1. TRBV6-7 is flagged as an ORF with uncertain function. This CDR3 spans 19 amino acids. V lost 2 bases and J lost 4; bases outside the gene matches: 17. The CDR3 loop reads CASSYTIDPGQGLLYGYTF. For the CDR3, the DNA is TGTGCCAGCAGTTACACAATCGATCCCGGACAGGGGCTTCTCTATGGCTACACCTTC.